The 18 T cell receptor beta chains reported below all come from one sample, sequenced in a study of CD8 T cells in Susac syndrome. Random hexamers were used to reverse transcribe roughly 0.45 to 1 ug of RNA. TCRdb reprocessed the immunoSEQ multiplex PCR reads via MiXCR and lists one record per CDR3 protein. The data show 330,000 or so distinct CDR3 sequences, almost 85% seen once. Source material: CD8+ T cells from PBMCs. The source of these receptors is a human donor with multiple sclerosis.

The CDR3: CASTKRQVFVNEQFF. CDR3 coding DNA: TGTGCCAGCACCAAGCGGCAGGTTTTTGTCAATGAGCAGTTCTTC. The chain couples TRBV2 to TRBJ2-1; tentative D call: TRBD2 (5 bases). Germline assignment: CDR1 SNHLY and CDR2 FYNNEI. Trimming pared 7 bases from V and 6 bases from J, leaving 19 bases between. The CDR3 loop spans 15 amino acids.

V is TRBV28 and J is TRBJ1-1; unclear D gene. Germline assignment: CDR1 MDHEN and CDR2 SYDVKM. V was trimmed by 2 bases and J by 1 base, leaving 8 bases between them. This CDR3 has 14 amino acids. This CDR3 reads CASSLIWGNTEAFF. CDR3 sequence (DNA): TGTGCCAGCAGTTTAATCTGGGGGAACACTGAAGCTTTCTTT.

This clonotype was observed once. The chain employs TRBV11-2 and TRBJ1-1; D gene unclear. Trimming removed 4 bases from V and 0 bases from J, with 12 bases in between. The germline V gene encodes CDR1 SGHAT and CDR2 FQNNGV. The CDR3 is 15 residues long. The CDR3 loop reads CASSSWTGMNTEAFF. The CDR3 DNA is TGTGCCAGCAGCTCCTGGACGGGCATGAACACTGAAGCTTTCTTT.

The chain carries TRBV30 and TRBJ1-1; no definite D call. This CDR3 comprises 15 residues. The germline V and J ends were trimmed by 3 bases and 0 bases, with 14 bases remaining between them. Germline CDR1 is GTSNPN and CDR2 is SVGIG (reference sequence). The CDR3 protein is CAWRRYKDMNTEAFF. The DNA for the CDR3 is TGTGCCTGGAGACGCTATAAAGACATGAACACTGAAGCTTTCTTT.

The DNA of the CDR3 is TGCGCCAGCAGCCTGGGACAAGGCGAAAGGTACGAGCAGTACTTC. Amino acid sequence: CASSLGQGERYEQYF. The V and J genes are TRBV5-1 and TRBJ2-7, with D maybe TRBD1 (6 bases). V was trimmed by 4 bases and J by 4 bases, leaving 18 bases between them. CDR3 size: 15 residues. Germline CDR1 SGHRS, CDR2 YFSETQ.

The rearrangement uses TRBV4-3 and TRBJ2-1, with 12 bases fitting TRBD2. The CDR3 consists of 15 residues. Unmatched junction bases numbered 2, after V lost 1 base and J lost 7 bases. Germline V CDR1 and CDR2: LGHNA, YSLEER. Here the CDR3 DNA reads TGCGCCAGCAGCCAAGGGACTAGCGGGATGAATGAGCAGTTCTTC. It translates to CASSQGTSGMNEQFF.

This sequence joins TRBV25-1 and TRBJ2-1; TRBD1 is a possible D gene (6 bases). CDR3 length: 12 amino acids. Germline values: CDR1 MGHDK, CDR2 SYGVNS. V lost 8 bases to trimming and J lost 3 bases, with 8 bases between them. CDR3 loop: CASGQYYNEQFF. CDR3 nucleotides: TGTGCCAGCGGACAGTACTACAATGAGCAGTTCTTC.

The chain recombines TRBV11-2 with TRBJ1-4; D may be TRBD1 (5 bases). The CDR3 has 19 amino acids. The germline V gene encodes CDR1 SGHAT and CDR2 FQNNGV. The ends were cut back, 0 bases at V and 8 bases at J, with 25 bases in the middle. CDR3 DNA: TGTGCCAGCAGCTTAGATGAAGACAGACCTCCTCCAAAGGAGGAAAAACTGTTTTTT. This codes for CASSLDEDRPPPKEEKLFF.

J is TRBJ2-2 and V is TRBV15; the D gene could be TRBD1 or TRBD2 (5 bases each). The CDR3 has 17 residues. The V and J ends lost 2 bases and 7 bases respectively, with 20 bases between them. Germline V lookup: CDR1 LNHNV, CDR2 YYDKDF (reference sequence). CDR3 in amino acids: CATSRRCGGELDGELFF. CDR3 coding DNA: TGTGCCACCAGCAGAAGGTGTGGGGGTGAGTTAGACGGGGAGCTGTTTTTT. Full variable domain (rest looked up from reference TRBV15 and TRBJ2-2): DAMVIQNPRYQVTQFGKPVTLSCSQTLNHNVMYWYQQKSSQAPKLLFHYYDKDFNNEADTPDNFQSRRPNTSFCFLDIRSPGLGDTAMYLCATSRRCGGELDGELFFGEGSRLTVL.

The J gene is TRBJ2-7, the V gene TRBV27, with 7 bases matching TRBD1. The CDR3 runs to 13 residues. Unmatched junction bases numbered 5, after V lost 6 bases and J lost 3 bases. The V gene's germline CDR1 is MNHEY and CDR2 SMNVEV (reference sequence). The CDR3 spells CASSLGQRYEQYF. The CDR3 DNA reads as TGTGCCAGCAGCTTGGGACAGCGCTACGAGCAGTACTTC.

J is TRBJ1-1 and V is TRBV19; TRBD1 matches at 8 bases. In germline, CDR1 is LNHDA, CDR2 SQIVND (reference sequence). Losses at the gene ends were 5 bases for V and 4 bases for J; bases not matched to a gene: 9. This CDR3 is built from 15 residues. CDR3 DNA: TGTGCCAGTAGTCCAACCCCAGGGGGCCTCACTGAAGCTTTCTTT. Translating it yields CASSPTPGGLTEAFF.

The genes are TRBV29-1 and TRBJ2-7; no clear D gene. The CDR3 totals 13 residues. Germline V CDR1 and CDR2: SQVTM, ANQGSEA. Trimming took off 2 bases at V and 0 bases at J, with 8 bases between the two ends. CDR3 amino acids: CSVEKGYSYEQYF. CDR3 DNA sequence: TGCAGCGTTGAAAAGGGATACTCCTACGAGCAGTACTTC.

The CDR3 is CASSLGRDVYF. The CDR3 DNA is TGTGCCAGCAGCTTAGGGAGGGATGTTTACTTC. This sequence joins TRBV13 and TRBJ2-7, with a possible D match to TRBD2 (5 bases). CDR1 PRHDT and CDR2 FYEKMQ come from the germline V gene (reference sequence). The CDR3 totals 11 residues. Trimming pared 0 bases from V and 13 bases from J, leaving 10 bases between.

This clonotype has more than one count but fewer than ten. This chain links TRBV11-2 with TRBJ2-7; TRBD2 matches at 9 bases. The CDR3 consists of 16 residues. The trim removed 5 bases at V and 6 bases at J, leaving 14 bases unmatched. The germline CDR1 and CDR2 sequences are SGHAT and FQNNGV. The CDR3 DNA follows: TGTGCCAGCAGCCCCCACCTTAGCGGGAGTTTGATCGAGCAGTACTTC. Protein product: CASSPHLSGSLIEQYF.

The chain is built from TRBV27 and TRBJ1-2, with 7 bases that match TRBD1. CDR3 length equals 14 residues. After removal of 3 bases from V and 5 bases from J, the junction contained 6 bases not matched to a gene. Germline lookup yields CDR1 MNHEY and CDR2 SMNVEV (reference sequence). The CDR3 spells CASSFGQGEYGYTF. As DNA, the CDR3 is TGTGCCAGCAGTTTTGGGCAGGGGGAATATGGCTACACCTTC.

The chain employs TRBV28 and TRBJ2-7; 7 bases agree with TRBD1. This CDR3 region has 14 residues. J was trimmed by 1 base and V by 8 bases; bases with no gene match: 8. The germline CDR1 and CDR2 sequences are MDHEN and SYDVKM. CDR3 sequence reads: CASAPGQSSYEQYF. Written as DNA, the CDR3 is TGTGCCAGCGCCCCGGGACAGTCTTCCTACGAGCAGTACTTC.

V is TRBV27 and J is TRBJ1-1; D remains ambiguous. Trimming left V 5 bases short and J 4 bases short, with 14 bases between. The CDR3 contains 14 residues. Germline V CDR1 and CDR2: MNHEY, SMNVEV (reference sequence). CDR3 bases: TGTGCCAGCAGTCTTTACCCGGGCGGCACTGAAGCTTTCTTT. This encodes CASSLYPGGTEAFF.

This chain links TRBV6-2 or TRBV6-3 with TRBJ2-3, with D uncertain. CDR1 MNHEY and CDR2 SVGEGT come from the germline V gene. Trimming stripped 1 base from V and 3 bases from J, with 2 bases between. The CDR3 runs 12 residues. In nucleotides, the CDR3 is TGTGCCAGCAGTTACTGGACAGATACGCAGTATTTT. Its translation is CASSYWTDTQYF.